This T cell receptor beta chain was sequenced for a study of blood T cell repertoires in COVID-19. The length of the CDR3 is 14 residues. Per the germline V gene, CDR1 is SNHLY and CDR2 is FYNNEI. V was cut by 5 bases and J by 4 bases, with 14 bases left in between. Enrolled through a virtual design, the participants were between roughly 18 and 95 years of age and came from 24 US areas. Donors were grouped by their self-reported clinical history. Only one count was recorded for this clone. TCRdb's copy holds only in-frame clones and misses some; the assay was immunoSEQ multiplex PCR. Of over 200,000 clones listed, about nine tenths are singletons.

The receptor's source is a man aged 18 to 30 who had recovered from COVID-19. The chain is built from TRBV2 and TRBJ1-1, with TRBD1 as a possible D gene (5 bases). The sample taken for sequencing was PBMCs or T cells enriched from blood (not recorded which). CDR3 nucleotides: TGTGCCAGCAGTTTAGGGGTGATCGGCACTGAAGCTTTCTTT. Protein product: CASSLGVIGTEAFF.